This T cell receptor beta chain appears in the sequencing data of a study of CD8 T cells in Susac syndrome. Trimming removed 1 base from V and 4 bases from J, with 19 bases in between. This CDR3 has 17 amino acids. CDR1 and CDR2 (germline): LGHNA, YNFKEQ. This clonotype has just one count. Random hexamers primed reverse transcription of roughly 0.5 to 1 ug RNA. TCRdb reanalysed the immunoSEQ multiplex PCR reads using MiXCR and keeps one entry per CDR3 protein. The sample contains around 170,000 distinct CDR3 sequences, around 94% of which appear only once. The material sequenced was CD4+ T cells from PBMCs. The V gene is TRBV4-2, the J gene TRBJ1-1; tentative D call: TRBD1 (5 bases). The clonotype originates from a human donor with Susac syndrome. CDR3 loop: CASSQVAGGDPGTEAFF. CDR3 nucleotide sequence: TGTGCCAGCAGCCAAGTTGCGGGGGGGGACCCAGGCACTGAAGCTTTCTTT.